This entry concerns a single T cell receptor beta chain. Its antigen is undetermined. This same CDR3 is encoded by further DNA sequences in the sample. The CDR3 extends over 15 amino acids. Germline-derived CDR1 and CDR2 are SEHNR and FQNEAQ (reference sequence). The V end lost 1 base, the J end lost 0 bases, and 9 bases lay between the germline ends. The time point here: cycle 4 day 1 (C4D1), after 6 weeks of nivolumab. Brentuximab vedotin exposure varied, and every patient relapsed after autologous stem cell transplantation. Best responses included complete response and partial response; otherwise, the best response was progressive disease. These data originate in a study of PD-1 blockade in classical Hodgkin lymphoma. Study-wide points: The causes of the repertoire differences, possibly disease activity or prior therapy, remain undefined.

Libraries were prepared by immunoSEQ multiplex PCR; TCRdb keeps only in-frame clonotypes and omits some of them. The table has 35,000 to 50,000 clones, around 64% seen once. The sample here was peripheral blood mononuclear cells (PBMCs), taken before the fourth cycle of nivolumab. The TCR was taken from a human donor with classical Hodgkin lymphoma. The chain carries TRBV7-9 and TRBJ1-1, with D unresolved. CDR3 sequence (DNA): TGTGCCAGCAGCTTAGAGGGAACCATGAACACTGAAGCTTTCTTT. The encoded protein is CASSLEGTMNTEAFF.